This T cell receptor (beta chain) was recorded in a study of T cells in Graves' hyperthyroidism and ophthalmopathy. V lost 5 bases to trimming and J lost 7 bases, with 18 bases between them. Germline V gene data show CDR1 as MDHEN and CDR2 as SYDVKM. The CDR3 runs 15 residues. RNA transcripts served as the template for amplifying TCR beta CDR3 regions. First-round RT-PCR of the TCR CDR3 relied on the HTBI primer set. TCRdb analysed the multiplex PCR reads with MiXCR anew, one entry per CDR3 protein. The sample yields about 640,000 distinct CDR3 sequences, more than 20% seen once. This clonotype was detected many times.

The receptor comes from a young man with Graves' ophthalmopathy. The V call is TRBV28, the J call TRBJ2-1; D tentatively fits TRBD1 or TRBD2 (5 bases each). Sequenced input: blood. The CDR3 protein is CASSPGTATWNEQFF. CDR3 bases: TGTGCCAGCAGTCCCGGGACCGCCACCTGGAATGAGCAGTTCTTC. Supplemented by reference TRBV28 and TRBJ2-1, the full variable domain reads DVKVTQSSRYLVKRTGEKVFLECVQDMDHENMFWYRQDPGLGLRLIYFSYDVKMKEKGDIPEGYSVSREKKERFSLILESASTNQTSMYLCASSPGTATWNEQFFGPGTRLTVL.